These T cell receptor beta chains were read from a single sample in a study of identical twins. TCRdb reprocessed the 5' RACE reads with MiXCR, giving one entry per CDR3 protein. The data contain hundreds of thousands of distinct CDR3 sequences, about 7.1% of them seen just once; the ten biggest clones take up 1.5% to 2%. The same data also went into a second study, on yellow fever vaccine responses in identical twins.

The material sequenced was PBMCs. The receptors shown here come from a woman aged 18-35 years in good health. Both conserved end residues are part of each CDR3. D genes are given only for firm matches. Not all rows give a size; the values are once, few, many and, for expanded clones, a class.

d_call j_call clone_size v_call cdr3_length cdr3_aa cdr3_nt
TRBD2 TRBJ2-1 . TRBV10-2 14 CASRELAGGHEQFF TGCGCCAGCCGTGAGCTAGCGGGAGGCCATGAGCAGTTCTTC
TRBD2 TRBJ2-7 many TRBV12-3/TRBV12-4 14 CASTLGGGTYEQYF TGTGCCAGCACCCTGGGCGGGGGAACGTACGAGCAGTACTTC
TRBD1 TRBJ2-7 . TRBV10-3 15 CAISQGTGKLYEQYF TGTGCCATCAGCCAAGGGACAGGGAAGCTCTACGAGCAGTACTTC
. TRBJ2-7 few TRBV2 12 CASQGTTYEQYF TGTGCCAGCCAAGGGACGACCTACGAGCAGTACTTC
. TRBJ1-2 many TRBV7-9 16 CASSSDKELANYGYTF TGTGCCAGCAGCTCGGACAAGGAACTAGCTAACTATGGCTACACCTTC
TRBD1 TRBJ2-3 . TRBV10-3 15 CATNPTGSSTDTQYF TGTGCCACTAACCCGACAGGGTCTAGCACAGATACGCAGTATTTT
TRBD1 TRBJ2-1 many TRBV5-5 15 CASSLGQGLYNEQFF TGTGCCAGCAGCTTAGGACAGGGGTTATACAATGAGCAGTTCTTC
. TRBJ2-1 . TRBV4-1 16 CASSSGVGGRRNEQFF TGCGCCAGCAGCTCTGGGGTAGGGGGGCGTAGAAATGAGCAGTTCTTC
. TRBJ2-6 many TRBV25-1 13 CASASSGANVLTF TGTGCCAGTGCGAGCTCTGGGGCCAACGTCCTGACTTTC
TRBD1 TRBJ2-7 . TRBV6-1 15 CASRPNRGIPYEQYF TGTGCCAGCAGACCTAACAGGGGGATCCCCTACGAGCAGTACTTC
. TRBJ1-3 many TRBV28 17 CASSPPSGQILGNTIYF TGTGCCAGCAGTCCCCCCTCGGGGCAGATCCTTGGAAACACCATATATTTT
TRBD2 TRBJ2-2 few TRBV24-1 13 CATSDGGAGELFF TGTGCCACCAGTGATGGGGGGGCCGGGGAGCTGTTTTTT
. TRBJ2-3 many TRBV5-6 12 CASSSGVWAQYF TGTGCCAGCAGCTCCGGAGTTTGGGCGCAGTATTTT
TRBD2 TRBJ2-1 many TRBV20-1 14 CSTPGLGYHNEQFF TGCAGTACACCGGGACTAGGCTACCACAATGAGCAGTTCTTC
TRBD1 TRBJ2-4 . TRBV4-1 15 CASSHPGQGGNIQYF TGCGCCAGCAGCCATCCGGGACAGGGGGGGAACATTCAGTACTTC
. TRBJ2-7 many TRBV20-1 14 CSALLTESSYEQYF TGCAGTGCTCTCTTGACGGAGAGCTCCTACGAGCAGTACTTC
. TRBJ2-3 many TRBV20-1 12 CSASLGTDTQYF TGCAGTGCTAGCCTAGGGACAGATACGCAGTATTTT
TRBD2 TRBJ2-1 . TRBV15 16 CATSSRQRESYNEQFF TGTGCCACCAGCAGTCGACAGCGGGAGTCCTACAATGAGCAGTTCTTC
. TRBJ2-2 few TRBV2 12 CASSVWGGELFF TGTGCCAGCAGTGTCTGGGGCGGGGAGCTGTTTTTT
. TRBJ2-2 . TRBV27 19 CASSFPRKDGTPNTGELFF TGTGCCAGCAGTTTCCCCAGAAAAGACGGGACTCCGAACACCGGGGAGCTGTTTTTT
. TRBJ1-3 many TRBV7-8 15 CASSFNEGSGNTIYF TGTGCCAGCAGCTTTAACGAGGGCTCTGGAAACACCATATATTTT
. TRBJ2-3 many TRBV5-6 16 CASSLDRMASTDTQYF TGTGCCAGCAGCTTGGATCGGATGGCTAGCACAGATACGCAGTATTTT
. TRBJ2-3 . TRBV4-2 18 CASSRGGGAGAGTDTQYF TGTGCCAGCAGCCGTGGAGGCGGCGCGGGGGCCGGCACAGATACGCAGTATTTT
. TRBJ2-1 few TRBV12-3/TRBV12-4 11 CASSAGTIEFF TGTGCCAGCAGTGCCGGGACAATCGAGTTCTTC
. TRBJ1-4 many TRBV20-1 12 CSARGGDEKLFF TGCAGTGCTAGGGGCGGGGATGAAAAACTGTTTTTT
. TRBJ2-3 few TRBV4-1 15 CASSQPGEMTDTQYF TGCGCCAGCAGCCAGCCTGGGGAAATGACAGATACGCAGTATTTT
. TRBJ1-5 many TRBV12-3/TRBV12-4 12 CASKGRNQPQHF TGTGCCAGCAAGGGGAGGAATCAGCCCCAGCATTTT
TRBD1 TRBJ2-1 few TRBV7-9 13 CASRRRTGDEQFF TGTGCCAGCAGACGAAGGACAGGGGATGAGCAGTTCTTC
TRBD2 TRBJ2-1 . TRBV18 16 CASSLPGLAAIHEQFF TGTGCCAGCTCACTCCCGGGTCTAGCGGCCATCCATGAGCAGTTCTTC
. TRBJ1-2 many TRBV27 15 CASSLWGGQAYGYTF TGTGCCAGCAGTTTATGGGGGGGCCAGGCCTATGGCTACACCTTC
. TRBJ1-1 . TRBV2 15 CASSEGWPSDTEAFF TGTGCCAGCAGTGAAGGTTGGCCTTCGGACACTGAAGCTTTCTTT
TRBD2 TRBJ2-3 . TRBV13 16 CASLRDPSGSTDTQYF TGTGCCAGCTTAAGGGACCCTAGCGGGAGCACAGATACGCAGTATTTT
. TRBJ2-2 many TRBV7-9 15 CASTPRGWDTGELFF TGTGCCAGCACTCCCCGGGGATGGGACACCGGGGAGCTGTTTTTT
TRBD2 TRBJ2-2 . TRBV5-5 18 CASSLVAGWASGTGELFF TGTGCCAGCAGCTTGGTGGCAGGATGGGCTAGCGGCACCGGGGAGCTGTTTTTT